This T cell receptor (beta chain) was documented in a study of vaccination effects on CD4 cells after COVID-19. Pools of viral peptides were used by the ViraFEST assay to expand antigen-specific CD4+ T cells ahead of sequencing. Upon completion of about ten days in culture, CD4+ T cells were isolated. Nobody among the vaccine recipients had prior SARS-CoV-2 infection (nucleocapsid antibodies were negative). With about 9.8 ug/ml peptides and about 9.5 IU/ml IL-2, a few million PBMC per well were cultured. On day 3 and again on day 7, half the medium was replaced with IL-2 medium. Comment on this clone: Its antigen is still unknown.

Regarding the study as a whole: Late post-vaccination samples showed marked contraction of infection- and vaccine-induced clones. A shortage of convalescent patients and an absence of early post-infection timepoints characterized the study.

With 0 bases removed from V and 1 base from J, the gap between germline ends came to 15 bases. Germline CDR1 is SGHRS and CDR2 is YFSETQ. CDR3 size: 17 residues. TCRdb's copy holds only in-frame clones and misses some; the assay was immunoSEQ multiplex PCR. The sample carries 65,000 or so clones, around 69% recorded once. The sequence derives from a human donor who received a COVID-19 vaccine. Sequencing was performed on CD4+ T cells from PBMCs cultured with HCoV-NL63 spike peptides, taken before COVID-19 vaccination. V and J are TRBV5-1 and TRBJ2-3, with no clear D. The CDR3 here is CASSLANRPAGTDTQYF. In DNA form, the CDR3 reads TGCGCCAGCAGCTTGGCCAACCGGCCTGCGGGCACAGATACGCAGTATTTT.